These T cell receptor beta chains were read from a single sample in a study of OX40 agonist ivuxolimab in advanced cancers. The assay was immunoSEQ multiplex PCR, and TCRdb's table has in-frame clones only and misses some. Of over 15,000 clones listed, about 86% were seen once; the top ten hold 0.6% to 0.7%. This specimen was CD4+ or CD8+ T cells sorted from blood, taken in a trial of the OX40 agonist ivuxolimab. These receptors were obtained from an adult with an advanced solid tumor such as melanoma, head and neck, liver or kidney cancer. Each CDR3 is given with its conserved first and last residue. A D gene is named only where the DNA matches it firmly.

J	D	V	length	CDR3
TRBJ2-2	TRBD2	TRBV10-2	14	CASSTGGPTGELFF
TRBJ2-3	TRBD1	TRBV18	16	CASSPGLAGGIDTQYF
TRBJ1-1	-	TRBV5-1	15	CASSTSGTPNTEAFF
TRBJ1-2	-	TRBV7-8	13	CASSIDRIYGYTF
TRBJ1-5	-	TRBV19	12	CAGGPLNQPQHF
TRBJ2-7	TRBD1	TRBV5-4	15	CASSSDPRGTYEQYF
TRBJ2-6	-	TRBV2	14	CASSVVSGANVLTF
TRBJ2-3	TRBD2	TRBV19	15	CASSRLAGVTDTQYF
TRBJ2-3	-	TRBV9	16	CASSSRLRVGTDTQYF
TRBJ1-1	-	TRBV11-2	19	CASSLGARGGGRLNTEAFF
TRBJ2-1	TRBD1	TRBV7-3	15	CASSTGTGGWNEQFF
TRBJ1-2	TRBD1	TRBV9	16	CASSPRQGMTNYGYTF
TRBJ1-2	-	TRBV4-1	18	CASSQEGRTGREDYGYTF
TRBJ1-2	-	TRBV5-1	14	CASSLQGSNYGYTF
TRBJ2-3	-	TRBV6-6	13	CASTIAGRDTQYF
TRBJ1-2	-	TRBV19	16	CASSISTRRGGYGYTF
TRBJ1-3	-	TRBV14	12	CASSTTGNTIYF
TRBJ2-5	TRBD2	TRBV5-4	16	CASGSLAGEIQETQYF
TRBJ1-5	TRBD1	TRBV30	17	CAWSGKGAGSSNQPQHF
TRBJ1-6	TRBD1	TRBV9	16	CASSLDRGGLNSPLHF